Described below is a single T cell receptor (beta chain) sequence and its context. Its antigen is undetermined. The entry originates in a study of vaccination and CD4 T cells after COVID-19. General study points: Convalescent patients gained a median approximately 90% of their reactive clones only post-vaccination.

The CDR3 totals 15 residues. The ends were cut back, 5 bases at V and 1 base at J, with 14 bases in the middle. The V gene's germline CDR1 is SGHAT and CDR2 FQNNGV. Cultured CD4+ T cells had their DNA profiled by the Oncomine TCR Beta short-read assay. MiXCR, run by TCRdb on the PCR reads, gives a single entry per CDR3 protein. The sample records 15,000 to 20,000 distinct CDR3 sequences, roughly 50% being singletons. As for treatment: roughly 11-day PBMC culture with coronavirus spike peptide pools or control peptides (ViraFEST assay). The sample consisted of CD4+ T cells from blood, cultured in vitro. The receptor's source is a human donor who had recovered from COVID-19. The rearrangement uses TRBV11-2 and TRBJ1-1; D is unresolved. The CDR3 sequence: CASSLFAGANTEAFF. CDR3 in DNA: TGTGCCAGCAGCCTCTTCGCGGGCGCGAACACTGAAGCTTTCTTT.